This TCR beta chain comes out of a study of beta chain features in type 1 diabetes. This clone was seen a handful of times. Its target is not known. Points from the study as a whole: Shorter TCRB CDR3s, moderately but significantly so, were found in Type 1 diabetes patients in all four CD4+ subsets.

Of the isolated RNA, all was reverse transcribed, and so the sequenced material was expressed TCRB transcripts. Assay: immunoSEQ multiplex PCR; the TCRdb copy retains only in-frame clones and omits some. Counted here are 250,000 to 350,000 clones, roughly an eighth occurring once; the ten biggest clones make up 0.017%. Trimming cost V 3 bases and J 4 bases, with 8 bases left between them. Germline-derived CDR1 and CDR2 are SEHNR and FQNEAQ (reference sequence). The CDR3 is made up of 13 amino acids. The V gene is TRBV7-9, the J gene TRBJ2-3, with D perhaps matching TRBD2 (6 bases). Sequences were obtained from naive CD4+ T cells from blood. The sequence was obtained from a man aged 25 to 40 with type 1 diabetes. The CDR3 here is CASSFGGADTQYF. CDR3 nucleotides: TGTGCCAGCAGCTTTGGCGGGGCAGATACGCAGTATTTT.